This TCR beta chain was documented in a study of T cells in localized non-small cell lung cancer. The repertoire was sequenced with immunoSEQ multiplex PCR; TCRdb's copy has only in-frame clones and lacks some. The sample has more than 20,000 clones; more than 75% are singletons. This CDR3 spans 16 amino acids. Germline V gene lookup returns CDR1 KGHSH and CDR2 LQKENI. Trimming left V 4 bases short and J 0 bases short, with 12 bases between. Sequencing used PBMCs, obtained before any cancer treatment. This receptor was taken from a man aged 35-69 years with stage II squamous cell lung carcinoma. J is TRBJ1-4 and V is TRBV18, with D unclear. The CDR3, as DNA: TGTGCCAGCTCACAACGGTCAGCATCAACTAATGAAAAACTGTTTTTT. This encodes CASSQRSASTNEKLFF.